In its sample, the clone carrying this T cell receptor (beta chain) was seen many times. The entry originates in a study of T cells in Graves' hyperthyroidism and ophthalmopathy. Diagnosis relied on clinical symptoms, serum thyroxine and TRAb, thyroid ultrasound and orbital computed tomography. Researchers amplified the TCR beta CDR3 regions from RNA transcripts. TCR CDR3 underwent first-round RT-PCR with the HTBI primer set. Each CDR3 protein gets one entry after TCRdb re-called the multiplex PCR reads with MiXCR. The sample records 340,000 or so distinct CDR3 sequences, under 25% being singletons. The V gene's germline CDR1 is KGHDR and CDR2 SFDVKD. The V end was cut by 3 bases, the J end by 5 bases, with 15 bases between. The CDR3 is 15 amino acids.

The sample was blood. The sequence was obtained from a woman aged 45 to 65 with Graves' hyperthyroidism. V and J are TRBV24-1 and TRBJ2-5; tentatively, D is TRBD1 (5 bases). Here the CDR3 reads CATSDPRGRDETQYF. CDR3 bases: TGTGCCACCAGTGATCCCAGAGGCAGGGATGAGACCCAGTACTTC.